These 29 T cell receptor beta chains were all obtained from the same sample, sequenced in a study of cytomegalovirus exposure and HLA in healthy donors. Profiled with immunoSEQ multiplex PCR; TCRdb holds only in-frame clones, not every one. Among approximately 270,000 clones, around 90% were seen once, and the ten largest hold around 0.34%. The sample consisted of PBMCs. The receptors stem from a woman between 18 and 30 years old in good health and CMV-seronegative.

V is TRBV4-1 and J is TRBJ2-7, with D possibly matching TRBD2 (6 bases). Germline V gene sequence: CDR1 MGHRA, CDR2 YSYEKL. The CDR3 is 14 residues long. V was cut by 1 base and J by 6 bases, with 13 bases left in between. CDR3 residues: CASSQAGLNSEQYF. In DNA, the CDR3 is TGCGCCAGCAGCCAAGCGGGACTCAATTCCGAGCAGTACTTC.

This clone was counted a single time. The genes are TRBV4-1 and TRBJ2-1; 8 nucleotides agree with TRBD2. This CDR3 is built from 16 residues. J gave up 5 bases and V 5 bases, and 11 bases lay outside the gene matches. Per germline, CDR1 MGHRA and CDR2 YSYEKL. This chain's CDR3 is CASSSGSGAPHNEQFF. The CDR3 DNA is TGCGCCAGCAGCTCGGGTAGCGGGGCCCCACACAATGAGCAGTTCTTC.

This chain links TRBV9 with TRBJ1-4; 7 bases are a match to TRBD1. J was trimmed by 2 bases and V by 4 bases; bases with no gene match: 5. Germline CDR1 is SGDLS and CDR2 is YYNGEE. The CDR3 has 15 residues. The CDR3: CASSPTGATNEKLFF. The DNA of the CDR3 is TGTGCCAGCAGCCCCACAGGGGCTACTAATGAAAAACTGTTTTTT.

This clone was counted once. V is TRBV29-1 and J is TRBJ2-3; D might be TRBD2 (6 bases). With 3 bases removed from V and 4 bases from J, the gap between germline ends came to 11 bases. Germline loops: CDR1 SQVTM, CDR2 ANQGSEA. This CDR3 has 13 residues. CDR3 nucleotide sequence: TGCAGCGTTGAGGGGGGTTTCTCAGATACGCAGTATTTT. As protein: CSVEGGFSDTQYF.

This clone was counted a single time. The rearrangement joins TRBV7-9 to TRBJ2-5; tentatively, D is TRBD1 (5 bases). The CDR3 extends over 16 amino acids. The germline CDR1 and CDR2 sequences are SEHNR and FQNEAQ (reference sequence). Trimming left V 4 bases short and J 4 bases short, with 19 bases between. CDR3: CASSSRPTGRAETQYF. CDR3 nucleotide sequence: TGTGCCAGCAGCTCCCGACCGACCGGCAGGGCAGAGACCCAGTACTTC.

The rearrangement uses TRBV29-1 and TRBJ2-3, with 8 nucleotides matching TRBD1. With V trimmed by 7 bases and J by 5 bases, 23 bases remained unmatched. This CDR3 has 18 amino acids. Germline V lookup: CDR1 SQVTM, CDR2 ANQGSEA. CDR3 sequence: CSAFWPSPGGRLRDTQYF. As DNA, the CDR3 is TGCAGCGCTTTTTGGCCTTCCCCAGGGGGCCGACTTAGAGATACGCAGTATTTT.

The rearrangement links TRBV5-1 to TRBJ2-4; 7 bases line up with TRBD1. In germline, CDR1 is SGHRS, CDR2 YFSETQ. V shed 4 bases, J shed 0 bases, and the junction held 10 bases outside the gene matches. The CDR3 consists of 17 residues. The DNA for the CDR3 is TGCGCCAGCAGCCCACAAACAGGGGAACTAGCCAAAAACATTCAGTACTTC. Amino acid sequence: CASSPQTGELAKNIQYF.

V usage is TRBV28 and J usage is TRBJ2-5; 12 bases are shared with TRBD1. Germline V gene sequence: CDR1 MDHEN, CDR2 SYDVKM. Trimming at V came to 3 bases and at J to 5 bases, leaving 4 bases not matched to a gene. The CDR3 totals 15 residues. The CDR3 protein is CASSFGDRGLETQYF. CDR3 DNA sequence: TGTGCCAGCAGTTTCGGGGACAGGGGGCTGGAGACCCAGTACTTC.

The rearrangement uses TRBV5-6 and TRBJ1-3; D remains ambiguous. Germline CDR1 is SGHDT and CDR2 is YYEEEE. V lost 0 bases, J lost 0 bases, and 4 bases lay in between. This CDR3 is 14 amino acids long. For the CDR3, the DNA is TGTGCCAGCAGCTTGGGCGGCTCTGGAAACACCATATATTTT. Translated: CASSLGGSGNTIYF.

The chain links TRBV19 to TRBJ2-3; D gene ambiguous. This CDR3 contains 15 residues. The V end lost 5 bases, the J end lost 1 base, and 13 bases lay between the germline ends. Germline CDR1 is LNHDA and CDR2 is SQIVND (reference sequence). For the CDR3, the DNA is TGTGCCAGTAGTTTTCGTCCGACTGGCACAGATACGCAGTATTTT. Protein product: CASSFRPTGTDTQYF.

CDR3 DNA sequence: TGCGCCAGCAGCGAGGGACAGTCTCAAGAGACCCAGTACTTC. Translated: CASSEGQSQETQYF. The V and J genes are TRBV5-1 and TRBJ2-5, with TRBD1 matching over 7 bases. The germline V gene encodes CDR1 SGHRS and CDR2 YFSETQ. This CDR3 contains 14 residues. With V trimmed by 4 bases and J by 2 bases, 5 bases remained unmatched. Supplemented by reference TRBV5-1 and TRBJ2-5, the full variable domain reads KAGVTQTPRYLIKTRGQQVTLSCSPISGHRSVSWYQQTPGQGLQFLFEYFSETQRNKGNFPGRFSGRQFSNSRSEMNVSTLELGDSALYLCASSEGQSQETQYFGPGTRLLVL.

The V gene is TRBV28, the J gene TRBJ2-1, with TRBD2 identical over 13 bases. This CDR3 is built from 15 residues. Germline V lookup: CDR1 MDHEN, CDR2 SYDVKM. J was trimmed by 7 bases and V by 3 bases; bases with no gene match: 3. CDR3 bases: TGTGCCAGCAGTTTTACTAGCGGGGGGGCAAATGAGCAGTTCTTC. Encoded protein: CASSFTSGGANEQFF.

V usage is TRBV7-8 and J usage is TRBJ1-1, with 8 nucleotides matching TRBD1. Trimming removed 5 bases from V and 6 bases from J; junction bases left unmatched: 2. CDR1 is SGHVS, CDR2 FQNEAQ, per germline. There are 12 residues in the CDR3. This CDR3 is CASSEGQAEAFF. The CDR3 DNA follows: TGTGCCAGCAGCGAGGGACAGGCTGAAGCTTTCTTT.

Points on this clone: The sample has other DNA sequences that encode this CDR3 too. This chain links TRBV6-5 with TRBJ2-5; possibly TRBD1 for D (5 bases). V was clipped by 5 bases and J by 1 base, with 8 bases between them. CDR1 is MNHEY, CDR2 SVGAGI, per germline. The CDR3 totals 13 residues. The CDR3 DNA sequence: TGTGCCAGCAGTCCCGACAGCCAAGAGACCCAGTACTTC. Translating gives CASSPDSQETQYF.

CDR3 sequence (DNA): TGTGCCAGCAGCTTGGACAGGAGGAGCTCCTACGAGCAGTACGTC. Translated, it gives CASSLDRRSSYEQYV. J is TRBJ2-7 and V is TRBV11-2, with 7 bases lining up with TRBD1. V lost 3 bases to trimming and J lost 0 bases; unmatched junction nucleotides: 5. The CDR3 consists of 15 residues. Germline assignment: CDR1 SGHAT and CDR2 FQNNGV.

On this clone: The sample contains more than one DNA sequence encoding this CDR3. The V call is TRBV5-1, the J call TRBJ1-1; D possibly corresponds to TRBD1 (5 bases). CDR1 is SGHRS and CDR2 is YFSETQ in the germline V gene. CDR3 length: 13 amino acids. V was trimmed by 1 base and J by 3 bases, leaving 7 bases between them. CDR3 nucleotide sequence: TGCGCCAGCAGCTTGACGGGGGACACTGAAGCTTTCTTT. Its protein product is CASSLTGDTEAFF.

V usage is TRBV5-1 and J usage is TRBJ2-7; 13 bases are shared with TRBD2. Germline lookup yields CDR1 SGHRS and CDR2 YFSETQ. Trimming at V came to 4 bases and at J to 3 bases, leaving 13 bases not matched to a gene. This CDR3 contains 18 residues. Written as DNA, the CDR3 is TGCGCCAGCAGCCAAGGCACCGGGACTAGCGGGGACGTCTACGAGCAGTACGTC. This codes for CASSQGTGTSGDVYEQYV.

The CDR3 spells CASSTGTGLNSPLHF. CDR3 bases: TGTGCCAGCAGTACCGGGACAGGCCTCAATTCACCCCTCCACTTT. The chain has TRBV6-5 and TRBJ1-6; TRBD1 agrees at 8 bases. Germline-derived CDR1 and CDR2 are MNHEY and SVGAGI. The CDR3 runs 15 residues. V shed 5 bases and J 7 bases; nucleotides not matched to a gene: 7.

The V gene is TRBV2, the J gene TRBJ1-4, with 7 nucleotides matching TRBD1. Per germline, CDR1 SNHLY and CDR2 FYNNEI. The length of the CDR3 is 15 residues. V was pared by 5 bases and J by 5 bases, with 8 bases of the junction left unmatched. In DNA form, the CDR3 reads TGTGCCAGCAGTCGACAGGGTGCTTTGAATGAAAAACTGTTTTTT. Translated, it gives CASSRQGALNEKLFF.

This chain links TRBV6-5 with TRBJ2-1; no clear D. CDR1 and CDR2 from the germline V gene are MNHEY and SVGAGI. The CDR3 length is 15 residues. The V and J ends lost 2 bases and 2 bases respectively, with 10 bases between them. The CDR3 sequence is CASSYVERAYNEQFF. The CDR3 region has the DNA TGTGCCAGCAGTTACGTGGAGCGTGCCTACAATGAGCAGTTCTTC.

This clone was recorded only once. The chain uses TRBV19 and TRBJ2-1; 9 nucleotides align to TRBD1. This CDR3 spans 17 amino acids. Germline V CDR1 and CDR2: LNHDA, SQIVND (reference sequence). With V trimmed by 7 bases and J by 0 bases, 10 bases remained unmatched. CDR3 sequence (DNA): TGTGCCAGTACTCCTGGGGGGGGACAGGGCTCCTACAATGAGCAGTTCTTC. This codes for CASTPGGGQGSYNEQFF.

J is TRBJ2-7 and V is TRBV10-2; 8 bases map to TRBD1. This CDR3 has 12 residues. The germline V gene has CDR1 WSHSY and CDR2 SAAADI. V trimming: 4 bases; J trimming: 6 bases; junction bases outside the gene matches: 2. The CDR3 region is CASSGTGIEQYV. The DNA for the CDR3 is TGCGCCAGCAGTGGGACAGGGATCGAGCAGTACGTC.

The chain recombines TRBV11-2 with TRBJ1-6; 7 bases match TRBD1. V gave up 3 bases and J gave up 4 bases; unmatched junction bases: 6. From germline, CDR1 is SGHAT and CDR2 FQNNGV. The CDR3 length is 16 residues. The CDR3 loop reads CASSFGVGQYNSPLHF. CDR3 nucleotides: TGTGCCAGCAGCTTTGGGGTGGGACAGTATAATTCACCCCTCCACTTT.

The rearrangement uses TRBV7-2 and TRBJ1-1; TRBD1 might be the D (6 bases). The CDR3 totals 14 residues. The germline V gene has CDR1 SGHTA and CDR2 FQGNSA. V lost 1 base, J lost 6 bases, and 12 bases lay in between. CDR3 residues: CASSLVSAGAEAFF. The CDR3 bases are TGTGCCAGCAGCTTAGTATCGGCAGGGGCTGAAGCTTTCTTT.

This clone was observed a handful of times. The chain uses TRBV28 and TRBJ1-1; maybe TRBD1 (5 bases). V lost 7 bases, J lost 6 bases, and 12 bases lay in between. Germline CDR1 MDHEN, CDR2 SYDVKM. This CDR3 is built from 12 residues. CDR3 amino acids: CASNRLFAEAFF. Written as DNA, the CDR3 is TGTGCCAGCAACAGGTTATTCGCTGAAGCTTTCTTT.

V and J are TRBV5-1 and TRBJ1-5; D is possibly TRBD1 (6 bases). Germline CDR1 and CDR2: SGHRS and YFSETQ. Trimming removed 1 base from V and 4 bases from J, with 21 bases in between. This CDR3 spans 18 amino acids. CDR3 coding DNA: TGCGCCAGCAGCTTGACCCTCTCGACAGGCTTAGGAAATCAGCCCCAGCATTTT. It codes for CASSLTLSTGLGNQPQHF. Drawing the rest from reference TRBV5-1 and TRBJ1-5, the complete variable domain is KAGVTQTPRYLIKTRGQQVTLSCSPISGHRSVSWYQQTPGQGLQFLFEYFSETQRNKGNFPGRFSGRQFSNSRSEMNVSTLELGDSALYLCASSLTLSTGLGNQPQHFGDGTRLSIL.

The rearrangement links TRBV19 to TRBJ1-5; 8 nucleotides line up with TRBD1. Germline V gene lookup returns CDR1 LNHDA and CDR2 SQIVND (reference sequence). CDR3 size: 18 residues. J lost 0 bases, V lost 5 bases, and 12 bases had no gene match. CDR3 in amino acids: CASSSQGADFNSNQPQHF. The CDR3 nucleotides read TGTGCCAGTAGTTCCCAGGGGGCCGATTTTAATAGCAATCAGCCCCAGCATTTT.

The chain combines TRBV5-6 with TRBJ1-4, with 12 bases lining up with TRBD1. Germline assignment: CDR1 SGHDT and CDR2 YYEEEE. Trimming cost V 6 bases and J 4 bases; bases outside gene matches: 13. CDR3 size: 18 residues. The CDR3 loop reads CASTLLGGQGANNEKLFF. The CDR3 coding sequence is TGTGCCAGCACCCTATTGGGGGGACAGGGGGCAAATAATGAAAAACTGTTTTTT.

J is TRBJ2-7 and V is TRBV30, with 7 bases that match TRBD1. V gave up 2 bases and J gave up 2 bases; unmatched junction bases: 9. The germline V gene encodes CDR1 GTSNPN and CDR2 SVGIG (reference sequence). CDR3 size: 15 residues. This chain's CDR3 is CAWSPPAQGAYEQYF. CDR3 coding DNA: TGTGCCTGGAGTCCCCCGGCCCAGGGGGCCTACGAGCAGTACTTC.